These 25 T cell receptor beta chains were sequenced from one sample in a study of metastatic and nonmetastatic thyroid tumors (dated by TCRdb to the early 2020s). No patient had received any treatment before thyroid surgery. Library preparation used PCR. Reads for this sample came from an Illumina HiSeq 4000. TCRdb redid the processing of the public reads, applying fastp at Q25 and MiXCR, and retained in-frame beta chains. Recorded for this sample are almost 35,000 clones; 35% of them occurred a single time. The top ten constitute about 20% of the sample. The specimen sequenced was tumor tissue. The receptor set was obtained from a female donor with papillary thyroid cancer or a benign thyroid nodule (not recorded which). Some clones in this sample may be carry-over from other donors' samples.

CDR3 protein: CASSFPGGKQYF. Written as DNA, the CDR3 is TGTGCCAGCAGCTTCCCCGGCGGGAAGCAGTATTTT. V gene TRBV7-8 combines with J gene TRBJ2-3; D might be TRBD2 (6 bases). The V gene's germline CDR1 is SGHVS and CDR2 FQNEAQ. This CDR3 region has 12 residues. V lost 3 bases to trimming and J lost 11 bases, with 12 bases between them.

This clone came up a few times. This sequence joins TRBV27 and TRBJ2-2, with TRBD2 matching over 11 bases. The trim removed 3 bases at V and 2 bases at J, leaving 8 bases unmatched. The CDR3 spans 18 residues. The germline V gene encodes CDR1 MNHEY and CDR2 SMNVEV (reference sequence). The CDR3 DNA is TGTGCCAGCAGTTTTCTGACTAGCGGGATATTCAACACCGGGGAGCTGTTTTTT. It specifies CASSFLTSGIFNTGELFF.

The CDR3 is CASSSPGQELSGNTIYF. In nucleotides, the CDR3 is TGTGCCAGCAGCTCACCTGGACAGGAGCTCTCTGGAAACACCATATATTTT. The chain carries TRBV9 and TRBJ1-3, with TRBD1 identical over 7 bases. Germline trimming cut 4 bases from V and 0 bases from J; bases unmatched to any gene: 10. From germline, CDR1 is SGDLS and CDR2 YYNGEE. The CDR3 runs to 17 residues. Full variable domain (outside the CDR3, taken from reference TRBV9 and TRBJ1-3): DSGVTQTPKHLITATGQRVTLRCSPRSGDLSVYWYQQSLDQGLQFLIQYYNGEERAKGNILERFSAQQFPDLHSELNLSSLELGDSALYFCASSSPGQELSGNTIYFGEGSWLTVV.

The chain recombines TRBV5-1 with TRBJ2-1; D possibly uses TRBD1 or TRBD2 (6 bases each). The germline gives CDR1 SGHRS, CDR2 YFSETQ. V was cut by 6 bases and J by 2 bases, with 18 bases left in between. The CDR3 is made up of 16 amino acids. The CDR3 protein is CASTLGGTRTYNEQFF. As DNA, the CDR3 is TGCGCCAGCACTCTGGGGGGCACTAGGACCTACAATGAGCAGTTCTTC.

This clone was recorded at least ten times. The chain joins TRBV12-3 or TRBV12-4 to TRBJ1-5; D gene unclear. The V and J ends lost 3 bases and 2 bases respectively, with 5 bases between them. CDR3 length: 13 residues. This CDR3 is CASSFSRNQPQHF. Here the CDR3 DNA reads TGTGCCAGCAGTTTTAGCCGCAATCAGCCCCAGCATTTT.

This clone turned up a few times. DNA of the CDR3: TGTGCCACCAGTGACCTCGGACAGGGAGGCTATGGCTACACCTTC. This translates into CATSDLGQGGYGYTF. The chain couples TRBV24-1 to TRBJ1-2; the match to TRBD1 covers 8 bases. CDR3 size: 15 residues. Germline loops: CDR1 KGHDR, CDR2 SFDVKD. Trimming took 4 bases from V and 4 from J; bases not matched to a gene: 7.

This clone was picked up a small number of times. J is TRBJ2-6 and V is TRBV12-3 or TRBV12-4, with D tentatively TRBD1 (5 bases). Trimming took off 3 bases at V and 1 base at J, with 16 bases between the two ends. This CDR3 has 18 amino acids. The CDR3 protein is CASSFEGQGGSGANVLTF. The CDR3 DNA reads as TGTGCCAGCAGTTTTGAAGGGCAGGGTGGTTCTGGGGCCAACGTCCTGACTTTC.

The chain joins TRBV7-2 to TRBJ2-3; TRBD1 aligns across 7 bases. Trimming at V came to 7 bases and at J to 0 bases, leaving 4 bases not matched to a gene. Germline CDR1 is SGHTA and CDR2 is FQGNSA. The CDR3 contains 14 residues. The CDR3 DNA is TGTGCCAGCACGGGGACAGTTAGCACAGATACGCAGTATTTT. Translating it yields CASTGTVSTDTQYF.

This clone was recorded a few times. The chain employs TRBV5-1 and TRBJ1-2; D unresolved. This CDR3 is built from 14 residues. Germline assignment: CDR1 SGHRS and CDR2 YFSETQ. V dropped 0 bases and J dropped 4 bases, with 10 bases sitting between them. CDR3 coding DNA: TGCGCCAGCAGCTTGGTGATAGGATCCTATGGCTACACCTTC. It yields the protein CASSLVIGSYGYTF. The full variable domain, its missing parts supplied by reference TRBV5-1 and TRBJ1-2, is KAGVTQTPRYLIKTRGQQVTLSCSPISGHRSVSWYQQTPGQGLQFLFEYFSETQRNKGNFPGRFSGRQFSNSRSEMNVSTLELGDSALYLCASSLVIGSYGYTFGSGTRLTVV.

This chain links TRBV2 with TRBJ1-1; D is unresolved. This CDR3 region has 13 residues. In germline, CDR1 is SNHLY, CDR2 FYNNEI. V lost 0 bases and J 2 bases, leaving 4 bases between the germline ends. The CDR3 sequence is CASSEAGNTEAFF. The CDR3 nucleotides are TGTGCCAGCAGTGAAGCGGGCAACACTGAAGCTTTCTTT.

The gene calls are TRBV11-2 and TRBJ1-3; D remains ambiguous. Germline lookup yields CDR1 SGHAT and CDR2 FQNNGV. V shed 1 base and J shed 3 bases, with 7 bases lying between them. The CDR3 contains 14 residues. This CDR3 reads CASSLAASGNTIYF. In DNA, the CDR3 is TGTGCCAGCAGCTTAGCGGCTAGTGGAAACACCATATATTTT.

The chain is built from TRBV20-1 and TRBJ1-1; D perhaps matches TRBD1 (5 bases). The germline CDR1 and CDR2 sequences are DFQATT and SNEGSKA (reference sequence). This CDR3 contains 13 residues. Trimming took off 4 bases at V and 0 bases at J, with 9 bases between the two ends. The CDR3 reads CSATRGLNTEAFF. CDR3 DNA sequence: TGCAGTGCTACGAGGGGACTGAACACTGAAGCTTTCTTT.

A few counts support this clone. CDR3 residues: CASSPRGQPQHF. As DNA, the CDR3 is TGTGCCAGCAGCCCCAGGGGTCAGCCCCAGCATTTT. V and J are TRBV7-2 and TRBJ1-5, with D perhaps TRBD1 (6 bases). Per germline, CDR1 SGHTA and CDR2 FQGNSA. The ends were cut back, 5 bases at V and 6 bases at J, with 8 bases in the middle. The CDR3 is made up of 12 amino acids.

This clone was counted between two and nine times. The sample contains more than one DNA sequence encoding this CDR3. The chain employs TRBV12-3 or TRBV12-4 and TRBJ2-7; 7 nucleotides match TRBD1. The CDR3 runs to 13 residues. The ends lost 6 bases at V and 3 bases at J; junction bases unmatched: 5. The CDR3, as DNA: TGTGCCAGCAGCCTGGGACAGAACTACGAGCAGTACTTC. This encodes CASSLGQNYEQYF.

This clone was seen a few times. CDR3 in amino acids: CASSPSGPGGYTF. Here the CDR3 DNA reads TGTGCCAGCAGTCCTTCCGGACCGGGAGGCTACACCTTC. This chain links TRBV6-2 or TRBV6-3 with TRBJ1-2; the D is unclear. The CDR3 is made up of 13 amino acids. V was pared by 5 bases and J by 8 bases, with 15 bases between. Germline V gene lookup returns CDR1 MNHEY and CDR2 SVGEGT.

The chain is built from TRBV28 and TRBJ2-5; D is unresolved. The CDR3 contains 13 residues. Germline V gives CDR1 MDHEN, CDR2 SYDVKM. Trimming pared 5 bases from V and 5 bases from J, leaving 12 bases between. CDR3 in DNA: TGTGCCAGCAGTCCTCAAACCCGGGAGACCCAGTACTTC. Amino acid sequence: CASSPQTRETQYF.

This clone has more than one count but fewer than ten. V usage is TRBV28 and J usage is TRBJ1-1, with D perhaps TRBD1 (5 bases). The CDR3 is 13 residues long. Germline CDR1 MDHEN, CDR2 SYDVKM. The CDR3 sequence: CASAAGIGTEAFF. CDR3 nucleotides: TGTGCTTCAGCCGCAGGGATTGGAACTGAAGCTTTCTTT.

The chain has TRBV9 and TRBJ2-3; 8 nucleotides agree with TRBD1. CDR3 size: 15 residues. Germline V gene sequence: CDR1 SGDLS, CDR2 YYNGEE. J gave up 3 bases and V 4 bases, and 7 bases lay outside the gene matches. CDR3 DNA sequence: TGTGCCAGCAGCATCAGACAGGGGAGAACAGATACGCAGTATTTT. This translates into CASSIRQGRTDTQYF.

The rearrangement uses TRBV24-1 and TRBJ2-3; D is uncertain. There are 12 residues in the CDR3. V was cut by 3 bases and J by 11 bases, with 11 bases left in between. CDR1 is KGHDR, CDR2 SFDVKD, per germline. The CDR3 loop reads CATSDRLTGQYF. Here the CDR3 DNA reads TGTGCCACCAGTGATCGGCTTACGGGGCAGTATTTT.

The chain uses TRBV19 and TRBJ2-7; 8 bases agree with TRBD1. Per germline, CDR1 LNHDA and CDR2 SQIVND (reference sequence). This CDR3 has 16 residues. With 5 bases clipped from V and 4 bases from J, the junction kept 13 bases outside the gene matches. Here the CDR3 DNA reads TGTGCCAGTAGTTCCTCTGTCGTCAGGGGGCTTTACGAGCAGTACTTC. Protein sequence: CASSSSVVRGLYEQYF.

The chain employs TRBV19 and TRBJ2-7, with D tentatively TRBD2 (6 bases). CDR3 size: 12 residues. The V end was cut by 5 bases, the J end by 6 bases, with 11 bases between. The germline CDR1 and CDR2 sequences are LNHDA and SQIVND (reference sequence). DNA for the CDR3: TGTGCCAGTAGTTTAACCGGGAGCGAGCAGTACTTC. Translated, it gives CASSLTGSEQYF.

This clone was observed a handful of times. The genes are TRBV20-1 and TRBJ2-1, with 11 positions matching TRBD2. The CDR3 covers 16 residues. From germline, CDR1 is DFQATT and CDR2 SNEGSKA (reference sequence). Trimming removed 2 bases from V and 5 bases from J; junction bases left unmatched: 8. CDR3 amino acids: CSARLPLGLADNEQFF. In nucleotides, the CDR3 is TGCAGTGCTAGACTGCCCCTGGGACTAGCGGACAATGAGCAGTTCTTC.

This clone was recorded at least ten times. A read error is possible here, since a much larger clone lies one base away. Other DNA sequences in the same sample also yield this CDR3. V is TRBV5-1 and J is TRBJ1-1, with D unclear. CDR3 length equals 13 residues. Germline V gives CDR1 SGHRS, CDR2 YFSETQ. The V end was cut by 4 bases, the J end by 7 bases, with 14 bases between. The CDR3 DNA sequence: TGCGCCAGCAGCCTGGAGGAGAAGGATGAAGCTTTCTTT. It translates to CASSLEEKDEAFF.

V and J are TRBV6-2 or TRBV6-3 and TRBJ2-5, with D perhaps assigned TRBD1 or TRBD2 (5 bases each). Trimming shortened V by 6 bases and J by 9 bases, and 20 bases separated the two germline ends. The CDR3 is made up of 14 amino acids. Germline loops: CDR1 MNHEY, CDR2 SVGEGT. The CDR3 spells CASRGRDVERAQYF. The CDR3 DNA reads TGTGCCAGCAGAGGCCGGGACGTCGAAAGGGCCCAGTACTTC.

The J gene is TRBJ2-2, the V gene TRBV19; 7 nucleotides match TRBD2. From germline, CDR1 is LNHDA and CDR2 SQIVND (reference sequence). The V and J ends lost 4 bases and 2 bases, in that order; junction bases with no gene match: 4. This CDR3 region has 15 residues. Written as DNA, the CDR3 is TGTGCCAGTAGTAGGGTAGCGGGCAACACCGGGGAGCTGTTTTTT. It encodes CASSRVAGNTGELFF.